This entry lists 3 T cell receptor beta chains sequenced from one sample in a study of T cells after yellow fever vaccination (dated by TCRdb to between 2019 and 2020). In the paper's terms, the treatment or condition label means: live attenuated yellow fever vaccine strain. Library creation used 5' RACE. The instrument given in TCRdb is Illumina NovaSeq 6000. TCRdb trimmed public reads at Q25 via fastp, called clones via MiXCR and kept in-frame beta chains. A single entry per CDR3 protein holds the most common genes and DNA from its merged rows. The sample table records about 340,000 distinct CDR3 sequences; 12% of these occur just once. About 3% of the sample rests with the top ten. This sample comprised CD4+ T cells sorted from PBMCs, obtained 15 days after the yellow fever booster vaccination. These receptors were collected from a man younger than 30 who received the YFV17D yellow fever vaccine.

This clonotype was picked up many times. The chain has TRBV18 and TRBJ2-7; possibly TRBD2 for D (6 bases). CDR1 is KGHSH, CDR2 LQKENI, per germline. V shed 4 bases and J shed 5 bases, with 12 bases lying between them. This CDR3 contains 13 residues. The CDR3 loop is CASSQGTSDEQYV. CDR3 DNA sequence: TGTGCCAGCTCACAGGGGACTTCGGACGAGCAGTACGTC.

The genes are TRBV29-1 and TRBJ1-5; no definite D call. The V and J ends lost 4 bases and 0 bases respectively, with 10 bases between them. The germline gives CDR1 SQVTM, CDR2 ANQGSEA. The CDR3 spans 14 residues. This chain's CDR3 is CSVGLGSSNQPQHF. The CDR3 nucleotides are TGCAGCGTTGGATTAGGGAGTAGCAATCAGCCCCAGCATTTT.

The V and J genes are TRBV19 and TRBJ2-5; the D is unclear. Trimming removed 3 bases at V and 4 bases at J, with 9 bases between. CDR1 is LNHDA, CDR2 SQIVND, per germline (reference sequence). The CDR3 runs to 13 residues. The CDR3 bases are TGTGCCAGTAGTATCGGTGGGCCAGAGACCCAGTACTTC. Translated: CASSIGGPETQYF. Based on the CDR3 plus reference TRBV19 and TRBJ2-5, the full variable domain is DGGITQSPKYLFRKEGQNVTLSCEQNLNHDAMYWYRQDPGQGLRLIYYSQIVNDFQKGDIAEGYSVSREKKESFPLTVTSAQKNPTAFYLCASSIGGPETQYFGPGTRLLVL.